These T cell receptor beta chains were read from a single sample in a study of blood T cell repertoires in COVID-19. Generated by immunoSEQ multiplex PCR, the TCRdb table keeps only in-frame clones and is missing some. This table has about 170,000 clones, 86% appearing once. The sample comprised peripheral blood. The receptors here all came from a man between 65 and 79 years old with acute or convalescent COVID-19. Both conserved end residues are part of each CDR3. Fields, in order: D gene, J gene, clone size, V gene, CDR3 protein. A D gene is named only where the DNA matches it firmly. Clone size is stated in some rows and not others, as once, few, many or a class when expanded.

D: .; J: TRBJ1-3; size: .; V: TRBV6-5; CDR3: CASSHGVDSGNTIYF
D: TRBD2; J: TRBJ2-1; size: .; V: TRBV5-1; CDR3: CASSGGGYNEQFF
D: .; J: TRBJ1-6; size: once; V: TRBV2; CDR3: CASFQDKSSPLHF
D: TRBD2; J: TRBJ2-7; size: .; V: TRBV3-1/TRBV3-2; CDR3: CASSQGSGGALF
D: .; J: TRBJ1-1; size: .; V: TRBV5-1; CDR3: CASSLSGSSFREAFF
D: .; J: TRBJ2-1; size: few; V: TRBV7-8; CDR3: CASSLVGSAYNEQFF
D: .; J: TRBJ1-5; size: .; V: TRBV2; CDR3: CASSETGNQPQHF
D: .; J: TRBJ2-7; size: once; V: TRBV28; CDR3: CASSYPRVQRLSEQYF
D: .; J: TRBJ1-4; size: .; V: TRBV27; CDR3: CASSPYGGSKLFF
D: .; J: TRBJ1-6; size: .; V: TRBV5-1; CDR3: CASSASVDSPLHF
D: .; J: TRBJ1-1; size: .; V: TRBV5-8; CDR3: CASRHMTGYTEAFF
D: TRBD1; J: TRBJ2-5; size: few; V: TRBV9; CDR3: CASSVDRGFSETQYF
D: .; J: TRBJ2-7; size: .; V: TRBV27; CDR3: CASSRREGYYEQYF
D: .; J: TRBJ2-7; size: .; V: TRBV5-1; CDR3: CASSLLGGSYEQYF
D: .; J: TRBJ1-4; size: .; V: TRBV19; CDR3: CASSIRTAVGGKLFF
D: .; J: TRBJ2-1; size: .; V: TRBV6-5; CDR3: CASRNVVSYNEQFF
D: .; J: TRBJ1-2; size: .; V: TRBV6-5; CDR3: CASSNIWGHYGYTF
D: TRBD1; J: TRBJ1-2; size: .; V: TRBV6-5; CDR3: CASSYSTGNYGYTF
D: .; J: TRBJ2-3; size: .; V: TRBV15; CDR3: CATSRGTGREDTQYF
D: TRBD1; J: TRBJ2-3; size: .; V: TRBV5-8; CDR3: CASSGGTGGDTQYF
D: .; J: TRBJ2-1; size: .; V: TRBV29-1; CDR3: CSVELRGLDYNEQFF
D: TRBD1; J: TRBJ1-5; size: .; V: TRBV7-2; CDR3: CASRLQGHSNQPQHF
D: TRBD1; J: TRBJ1-5; size: few; V: TRBV7-2; CDR3: CASSEQTGVNQPQHF
D: .; J: TRBJ1-5; size: .; V: TRBV28; CDR3: CASSLWGRGSNQPQHF